The entry below gives a single T cell receptor beta chain sequence along with its context. This sample was taken from a study of blood T cells in healthy people across ages. A J-beta primer mix and a sample-barcoded 5' primer were used in a second PCR of about 7 to 12 cycles. TCRdb recomputed calls from the 5' RACE reads with MiXCR, one row per CDR3 protein. The repertoire holds 1.8 million or so distinct CDR3 sequences, around 42% seen once, with roughly 23% in the top ten. Material for sequencing was blood. This receptor was identified in a human donor in good health.

The CDR3 DNA follows: TGCAGCGTTGAAAAAGGGCAGGGGACAATCTATGGCTACACCTTC. It translates to CSVEKGQGTIYGYTF. V usage is TRBV29-1 and J usage is TRBJ1-2, with D perhaps matching TRBD1 (6 bases). V lost 2 bases and J lost 4, with 17 bases in between. In germline, CDR1 is SQVTM, CDR2 ANQGSEA. The CDR3 is 15 amino acids. The variable domain in full, with the rest retrieved from reference TRBV29-1 and TRBJ1-2, is SAVISQKPSRDICQRGTSLTIQCQVDSQVTMMFWYRQQPGQSLTLIATANQGSEATYESGFVIDKFPISRPNLTFSTLTVSNMSPEDSSIYLCSVEKGQGTIYGYTFGSGTRLTVV.